This T cell receptor (beta chain) stems from a study of regulatory T cells in long-lasting Graves disease. Overall study results and limits: Results may be inaccurate due to the small sample size.

This clonotype has only a few counts. Its cognate antigen is unknown. The junction departs from the called germline gene at one end, perhaps through a read error. Libraries of TCR beta came from iRepertoire HTBI primers plus Arm-PCR of CDR3 regions. TCRdb re-derived calls from the multiplex PCR reads in MiXCR, one entry per CDR3 protein. The sample has 500,000 to 800,000 distinct CDR3 sequences, 30% seen once. Time point reported: persistent/refractory GD, antithyroid drugs over 5 years with positive TRAb. Extracted PBMC RNA gave rise to the TCR library. Sequenced here: peripheral blood mononuclear cells (PBMCs), sampled when the disease was refractory, from a patient treated with antithyroid drugs. The receptor was isolated from a female donor with Graves disease.

The CDR3: CACSLAAGSSYEQYF. The CDR3 nucleotides are TGTGCCTGCAGCTTAGCAGCGGGGAGCTCCTACGAGCAGTACTTC. The chain links TRBV7-3 to TRBJ2-7, with TRBD2 identical over 7 bases. The CDR3 spans 15 residues. Germline V CDR1 and CDR2: SGHTA, FQGTGA. Full variable domain (outside the CDR3, taken from reference TRBV7-3 and TRBJ2-7): GAGVSQTPSNKVTEKGKYVELRCDPISGHTALYWYRQSLGQGPEFLIYFQGTGAADDSGLPNDRFFAVRPEGSVSTLKIQRTERGDSAVYLCACSLAAGSSYEQYFGPGTRLTVT.